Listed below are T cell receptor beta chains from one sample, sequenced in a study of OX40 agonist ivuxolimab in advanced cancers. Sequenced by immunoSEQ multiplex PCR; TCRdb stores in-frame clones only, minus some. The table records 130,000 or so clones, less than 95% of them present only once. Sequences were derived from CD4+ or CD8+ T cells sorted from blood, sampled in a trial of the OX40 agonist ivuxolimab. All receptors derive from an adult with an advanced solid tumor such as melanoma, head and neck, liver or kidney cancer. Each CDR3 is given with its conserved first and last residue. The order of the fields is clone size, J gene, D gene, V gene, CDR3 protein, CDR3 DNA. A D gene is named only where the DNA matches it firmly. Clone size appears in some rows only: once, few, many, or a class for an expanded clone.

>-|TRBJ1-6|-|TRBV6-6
CASSYNSPLHF
TGTGCCAGCAGTTACAATTCACCCCTCCACTTT
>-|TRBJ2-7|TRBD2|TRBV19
CASSILAGGYEQYF
TGTGCCAGTAGTATACTAGCGGGTGGATACGAGCAGTACTTC
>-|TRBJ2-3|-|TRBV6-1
CASSEAVSFSDTQYF
TGTGCCAGCAGTGAAGCTGTCTCCTTCAGTGATACGCAGTATTTT
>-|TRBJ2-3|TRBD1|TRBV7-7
CASSRGQEDTQYF
TGTGCTAGCAGCAGGGGGCAGGAAGATACGCAGTATTTT
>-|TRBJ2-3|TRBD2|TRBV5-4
CASKVAGGDTQYF
TGTGCCAGCAAGGTAGCGGGAGGCGATACGCAGTATTTT
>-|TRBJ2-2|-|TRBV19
CASKRPPANTGELFF
TGTGCCAGTAAAAGACCACCCGCGAACACCGGGGAGCTGTTTTTT
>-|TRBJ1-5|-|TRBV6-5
CASSPVGGLNQPQHF
TGTGCCAGCAGCCCGGTTGGGGGGCTAAATCAGCCCCAGCATTTT
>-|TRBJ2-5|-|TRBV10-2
CASSVRGAGSGEAQYF
TGCGCCAGCAGTGTCCGGGGGGCAGGGTCAGGGGAGGCCCAGTACTTC
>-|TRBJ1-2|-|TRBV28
CASSQPGSSYGYTF
TGTGCCAGCAGTCAGCCGGGGAGTTCGTATGGCTACACCTTC
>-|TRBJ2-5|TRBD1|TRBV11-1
CASSPTGGLGETQYF
TGTGCCAGCAGCCCCACAGGGGGCCTGGGAGAGACCCAGTACTTC
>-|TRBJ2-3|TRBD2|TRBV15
CATLPSGTADTQYF
TGTGCCACCTTACCTAGCGGGACTGCAGATACGCAGTATTTT
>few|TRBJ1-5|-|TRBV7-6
CASSLGFGQPQHF
TGTGCCAGCAGCTTAGGGTTCGGTCAGCCCCAGCATTTT
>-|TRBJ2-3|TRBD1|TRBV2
CASSVGGRGTDTQYF
TGTGCCAGCAGTGTAGGTGGCAGGGGGACAGATACGCAGTATTTT
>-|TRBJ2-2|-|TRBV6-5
CASSRDLQGELFF
TGTGCCAGCAGTCGGGACTTGCAGGGGGAGCTGTTTTTT
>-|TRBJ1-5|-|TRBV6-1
CASTLGGQPQHF
TGTGCCAGCACTTTAGGGGGTCAGCCCCAGCATTTT
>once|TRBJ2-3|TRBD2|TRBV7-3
CASSSTNSGTDTQYF
TGTGCCAGCAGCTCGACAAATAGCGGGACAGATACGCAGTATTTT
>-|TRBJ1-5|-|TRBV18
CASSRSDTSNQPQHF
TGTGCCAGCTCACGATCGGACACTAGCAATCAGCCCCAGCATTTT
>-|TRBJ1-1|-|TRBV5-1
CASSLAGNTEAFF
TGCGCCAGCAGCTTGGCAGGAAACACTGAAGCTTTCTTT
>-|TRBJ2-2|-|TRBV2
CASRAHHTGELFF
TGTGCCAGCAGGGCACACCACACCGGGGAGCTGTTTTTT
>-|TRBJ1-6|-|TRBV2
CASSGGRTNSPLHF
TGTGCCAGCAGCGGGGGACGGACTAATTCACCCCTCCACTTT
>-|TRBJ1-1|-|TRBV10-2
CASSDWGGENTEAFF
TGCGCCAGCAGTGACTGGGGCGGGGAGAACACTGAAGCTTTCTTT
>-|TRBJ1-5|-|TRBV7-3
CASSRQPQHF
TGTGCCAGCAGCCGGCAGCCCCAGCATTTT
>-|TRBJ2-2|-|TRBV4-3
CASSQDQAFSVTGELFF
TGCGCCAGCAGCCAAGATCAGGCGTTTTCGGTCACCGGGGAGCTGTTTTTT
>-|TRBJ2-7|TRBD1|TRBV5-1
CASSPGTVYEQYF
TGCGCCAGCAGCCCAGGGACAGTCTACGAGCAGTACTTC
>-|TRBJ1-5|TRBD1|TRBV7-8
CATHPTGLEGEPQHF
TGTGCCACCCACCCGACAGGGCTAGAAGGGGAGCCCCAGCATTTT
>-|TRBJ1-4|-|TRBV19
CASSIAPDWDREKLFF
TGTGCCAGTAGTATAGCTCCGGACTGGGATAGAGAAAAACTGTTTTTT
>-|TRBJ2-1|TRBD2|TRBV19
CASSISTSGSNEQFF
TGTGCCAGTAGTATCTCGACTAGCGGGAGTAATGAGCAGTTCTTC
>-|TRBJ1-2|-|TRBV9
CASSVGQETNYGYTF
TGTGCCAGCAGCGTTGGCCAAGAAACTAACTATGGCTACACCTTC
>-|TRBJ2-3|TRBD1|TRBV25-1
CASSYQGVNTDTQYF
TGTGCCAGCAGTTATCAGGGGGTCAACACAGATACGCAGTATTTT
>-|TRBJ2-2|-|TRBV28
CASSFFGSGELFF
TGTGCCAGCAGTTTCTTCGGGTCCGGGGAGCTGTTTTTT
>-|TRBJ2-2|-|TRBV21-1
CASSNPSGLQDTGELFF
TGTGCCAGCAGCAATCCCTCCGGGCTCCAGGACACCGGGGAGCTGTTTTTT
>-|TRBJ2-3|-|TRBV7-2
CASSYTGPLPTDTQYF
TGTGCCAGCAGCTACACGGGGCCTCTCCCCACAGATACGCAGTATTTT
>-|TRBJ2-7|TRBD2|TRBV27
CASSLRRGINEQYF
TGTGCCAGCAGTTTACGGCGGGGGATCAACGAGCAGTACTTC
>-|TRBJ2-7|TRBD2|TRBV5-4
CASSLDLTAGEQYF
TGTGCCAGCAGCCTCGACCTGACAGCGGGGGAGCAGTACTTC
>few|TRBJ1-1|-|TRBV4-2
CASSQDRNTEAFF
TGTGCCAGCAGCCAAGATAGGAACACTGAAGCTTTCTTT
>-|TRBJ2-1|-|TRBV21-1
CASKGASNSYNEQFF
TGTGCCAGCAAAGGGGCCTCGAACTCCTACAATGAGCAGTTCTTC
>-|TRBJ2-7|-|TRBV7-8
CASSLRRGSYEQYF
TGTGCCAGCAGCTTAAGGCGGGGCTCCTACGAGCAGTACTTC
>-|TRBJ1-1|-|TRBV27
CASIQKGTSPEAFF
TGTGCCAGCATCCAAAAGGGTACGTCCCCTGAAGCTTTCTTT
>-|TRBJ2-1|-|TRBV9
CASSVARDPNEQFF
TGTGCCAGCAGCGTAGCTCGAGACCCCAATGAGCAGTTCTTC
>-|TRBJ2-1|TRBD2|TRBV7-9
CASSSGLAGGLADEQFF
TGTGCCAGCAGCTCCGGACTAGCGGGAGGATTGGCGGATGAGCAGTTCTTC
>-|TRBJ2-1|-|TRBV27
CASSSYSYNEQFF
TGTGCCAGCAGTTCCTACTCCTACAATGAGCAGTTCTTC
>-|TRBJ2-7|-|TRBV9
CASSVGGTSSYEQYF
TGTGCCAGCAGCGTGGGCGGGACCTCCTCCTACGAGCAGTACTTC
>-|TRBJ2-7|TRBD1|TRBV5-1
CASSLDREPSHSYEQYF
TGCGCCAGCAGCCTAGACAGGGAACCTTCGCACTCCTACGAGCAGTACTTC
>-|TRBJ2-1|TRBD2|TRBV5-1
CASSLMASGISYNEQFF
TGCGCCAGCAGCTTGATGGCTAGCGGGATTTCTTACAATGAGCAGTTCTTC
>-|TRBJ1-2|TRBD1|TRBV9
CASSVEGTGFRSGYTF
TGTGCCAGCAGCGTAGAGGGGACAGGGTTCAGGTCCGGCTACACCTTC
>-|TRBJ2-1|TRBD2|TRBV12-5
CASGLSLAGQNEQFF
TGTGCTAGTGGTTTGTCACTAGCGGGCCAAAATGAGCAGTTCTTC
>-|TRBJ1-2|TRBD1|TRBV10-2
CASTGTGGYTF
TGCGCCAGCACCGGGACAGGGGGCTACACCTTC
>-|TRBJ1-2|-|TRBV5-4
CASSLKGRGYGYTF
TGTGCCAGCAGCTTGAAGGGCAGGGGCTATGGCTACACCTTC
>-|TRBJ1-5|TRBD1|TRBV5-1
CASSLAPGTAVNQPQHF
TGCGCCAGCAGCTTGGCCCCCGGGACAGCCGTCAATCAGCCCCAGCATTTT
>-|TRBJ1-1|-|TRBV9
CASSLEENTEAFF
TGTGCCAGCAGCTTAGAGGAGAACACTGAAGCTTTCTTT
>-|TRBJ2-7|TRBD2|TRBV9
CASSVGGSGTTYEQYF
TGTGCCAGCAGCGTAGGTGGAAGCGGGACGACCTACGAGCAGTACTTC
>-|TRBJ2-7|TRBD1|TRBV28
CASRSGRDRDYEQYF
TGTGCCAGCAGGTCTGGCCGGGACAGGGACTACGAGCAGTACTTC